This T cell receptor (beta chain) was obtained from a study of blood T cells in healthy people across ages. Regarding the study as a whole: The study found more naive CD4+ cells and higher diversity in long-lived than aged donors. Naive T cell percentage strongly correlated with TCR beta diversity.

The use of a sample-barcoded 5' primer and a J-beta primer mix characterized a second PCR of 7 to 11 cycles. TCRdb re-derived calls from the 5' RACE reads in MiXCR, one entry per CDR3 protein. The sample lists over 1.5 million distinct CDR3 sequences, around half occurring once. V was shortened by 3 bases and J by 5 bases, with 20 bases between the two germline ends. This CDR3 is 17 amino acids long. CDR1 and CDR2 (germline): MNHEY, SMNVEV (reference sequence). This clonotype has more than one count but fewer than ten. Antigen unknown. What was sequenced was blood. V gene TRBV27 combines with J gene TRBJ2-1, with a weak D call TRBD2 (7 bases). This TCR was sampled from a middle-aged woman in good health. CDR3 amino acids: CASSFSVVAGANNEQFF. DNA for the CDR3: TGTGCCAGCAGTTTCTCGGTGGTCGCGGGGGCAAACAATGAGCAGTTCTTC.